This T cell receptor (beta chain) was sequenced in a study of T-cell memory formation after mild COVID-19. Study-wide background: TCR clusters were mostly donor specific.

V lost 4 bases to trimming and J lost 4 bases; unmatched junction nucleotides: 8. CDR1 is SGHRS, CDR2 YFSETQ, per germline. The CDR3 sequence is 15 residues long. The 5'RACE method, run with constant-segment primers, produced TCR alpha and TCR beta cDNA libraries (carrying sample barcodes and UMIs). One entry per CDR3 protein, called by TCRdb with MiXCR from the 5' RACE reads. The sample records about 150,000 distinct CDR3 sequences, less than 20% being singletons. This clonotype came up a few times. The antigen is unknown. Study-level results: Day 15 to 85 contracting clones showed balanced CD4/CD8; day 15 to 37 expanders favored CD4+. Some responding clones appeared in pre-infection memory, suggesting cross-reactive memory joined.

This rearrangement joins TRBV5-1 to TRBJ2-1; 7 bases agree with TRBD2. Input material: PBMCs or a T cell subset sorted from them (not recorded which). The receptor was derived from an adult woman who had mild COVID-19 (a few samples of this study predate the infection). Cell type and time point are not known. This CDR3 is CASSRLTGGYNEQFF. The CDR3 DNA is TGCGCCAGCAGCCGCCTTACGGGGGGTTACAATGAGCAGTTCTTC.